One and the same sample provided the 3 T cell receptor beta chains below, sequenced in a study of radiotherapy plus CTLA-4 blockade in lung cancer. Clones were sequenced by immunoSEQ multiplex PCR, and TCRdb holds only the in-frame ones, with some missing. The repertoire holds roughly 70,000 clones, with around 87% as singletons. The sequenced sample was peripheral blood, obtained from a patient treated with radiotherapy plus ipilimumab. These receptors originate from a human donor with non-small cell lung cancer that progressed on radiotherapy plus ipilimumab.

This clone was found once. The rearrangement uses TRBV11-2 and TRBJ2-1; TRBD2 agrees at 9 bases. Trimming cost V 4 bases and J 4 bases; bases outside gene matches: 8. The length of the CDR3 is 16 residues. Germline V gene sequence: CDR1 SGHAT, CDR2 FQNNGV. CDR3 sequence: CASSSVGSGRYNEQFF. In DNA, the CDR3 is TGTGCCAGCAGCTCCGTCGGAAGCGGGAGGTACAATGAGCAGTTCTTC.

The rearrangement links TRBV2 to TRBJ2-1; 7 positions agree with TRBD2. CDR3 length: 15 amino acids. CDR1 is SNHLY and CDR2 is FYNNEI in the germline V gene. V shed 7 bases, J shed 0 bases, and the junction held 6 bases outside the gene matches. The DNA for the CDR3 is TGTGCCAGCATGGGGGGGGTTAGCTCCTACAATGAGCAGTTCTTC. Protein sequence: CASMGGVSSYNEQFF.

This chain connects TRBV6-5 to TRBJ1-5, with D perhaps matching TRBD1 (5 bases). CDR1 and CDR2 (germline): MNHEY, SVGAGI. This CDR3 contains 15 residues. Trimming took off 8 bases at V and 2 bases at J, with 16 bases between the two ends. CDR3 in amino acids: CASATTGRGNQPQHF. The CDR3 nucleotides read TGTGCCAGCGCCACTACAGGCAGGGGCAATCAGCCCCAGCATTTT.